This T cell receptor beta chain was obtained from a study of OX40 agonist ivuxolimab in advanced cancers. Study-wide background: Two cutaneous melanoma patients and one hepatocellular carcinoma patient, three in all, had partial responses.

Here immunoSEQ multiplex PCR was the method, and the copy in TCRdb shows in-frame clones only, minus some. Of around 45,000 clones listed, more than 70% are singletons. J was trimmed by 9 bases and V by 3 bases; bases with no gene match: 13. The CDR3 runs to 16 residues. Germline V gene data show CDR1 as MNHEY and CDR2 as SMNVEV (reference sequence). Concerning this clone: Its antigen is not known.

Whole-study findings and limits: Expanded clones tended on average to be more numerous among CD8+ T cells than CD4+. Relatively little clonal expansion, among the lowest observed, appeared in partial responders at 0.1-3.0 mg/kg.

This TCR derives from an adult with an advanced solid tumor such as melanoma, head and neck, liver or kidney cancer. This specimen was CD4+ or CD8+ T cells sorted from blood, taken in a trial of the OX40 agonist ivuxolimab. The gene calls are TRBV27 and TRBJ2-1; 8 bases map to TRBD2. CDR3 region: CASSFTTAGVSSEQFF. The CDR3 DNA sequence: TGTGCCAGCAGTTTTACTACAGCGGGAGTTTCGAGTGAGCAGTTCTTC.